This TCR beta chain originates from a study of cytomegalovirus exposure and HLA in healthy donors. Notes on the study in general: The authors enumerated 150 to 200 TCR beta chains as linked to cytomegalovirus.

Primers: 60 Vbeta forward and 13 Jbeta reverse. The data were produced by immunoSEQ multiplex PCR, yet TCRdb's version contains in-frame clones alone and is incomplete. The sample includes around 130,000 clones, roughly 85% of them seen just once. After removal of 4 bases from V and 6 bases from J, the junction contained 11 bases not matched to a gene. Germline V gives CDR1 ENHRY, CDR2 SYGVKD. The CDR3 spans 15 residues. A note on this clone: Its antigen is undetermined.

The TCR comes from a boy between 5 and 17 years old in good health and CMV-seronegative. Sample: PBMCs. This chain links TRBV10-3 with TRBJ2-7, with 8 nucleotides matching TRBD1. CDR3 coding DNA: TGTGCCATCAGTGTTCAAGATGGACAGGGCCCCGAGCAGTACTTC. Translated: CAISVQDGQGPEQYF.